This T cell receptor beta chain was sequenced for a study of blood T cell repertoires in COVID-19. This CDR3 region has 14 residues. Germline CDR1 and CDR2: SGHTS and YDEGEE. Losses at the gene ends were 4 bases for V and 7 bases for J; bases not matched to a gene: 7. Clinical history reported by participants formed the basis on which cohorts were assigned. This clone showed up just a few times. Assay: immunoSEQ multiplex PCR; the TCRdb copy retains only in-frame clones and omits some. The sample records roughly 250,000 clones, approximately 83% being singletons. This clonotype originated in a woman aged 25 to 39 who had recovered from COVID-19. The sample taken for sequencing was PBMCs or T cells enriched from blood (not recorded which). The rearrangement links TRBV5-8 to TRBJ1-5, with 8 bases fitting TRBD1. CDR3 in DNA: TGTGCCAGCAGCCAGGACAGGGAGAGGCAGCCCCAGCATTTT. This codes for CASSQDRERQPQHF.